The rows below give T cell receptor beta chains drawn from one sample of a study of early T cells in non-severe SARS-CoV-2 infection. TCRdb ran MiXCR on the 5' RACE reads and lists one entry per CDR3 protein. The sample yields 65,000 to 75,000 distinct CDR3 sequences, 11% seen once. Sequenced input: whole blood. Every receptor here comes from an adult who was a healthcare worker with PCR-confirmed SARS-CoV-2 infection or an uninfected control (not recorded which). Each CDR3 is given with its conserved first and last residue. Fields, in order: V gene, J gene, D gene, clone size, CDR3 DNA, CDR3 protein. A D gene is named only where the DNA matches it firmly. Size is omitted from some rows. Given values are once, few, many or a class for expanded clones.

TRBV5-1	TRBJ1-2	.	few	TGCGCCAGCAGCTTGTTACAGGAGGGGACGAATGGCTACACCTTC	CASSLLQEGTNGYTF
TRBV29-1	TRBJ2-1	.	.	TGCAGCGTTATCCCTGTAGTCTACAATGAGCAGTTCTTC	CSVIPVVYNEQFF
TRBV7-9	TRBJ2-6	.	many	TGTGCCAGCAGCCGAGGACGGTCCTCTGGGGCCAACGTCCTGACTTTC	CASSRGRSSGANVLTF
TRBV3-1	TRBJ1-6	TRBD1	many	TGTGCCAGCAGCCCGGTCTCGTCTTGGGACAGGGATCATTCACCCCTCCACTTT	CASSPVSSWDRDHSPLHF
TRBV7-9	TRBJ1-6	.	few	TGTGCCAGCAGTCCAGGGCCAGGATCACCCCTCCACTTT	CASSPGPGSPLHF
TRBV2	TRBJ1-2	.	many	TGTGCCAGCAGTGAACCGGGACACCCTACGGCCAGTTATGGCTACACCTTC	CASSEPGHPTASYGYTF
TRBV5-8	TRBJ1-1	.	many	TGTGCCAGCAGCGGCGAGGGTCTCTTGAACACTGAAGCTTTCTTT	CASSGEGLLNTEAFF
TRBV18	TRBJ2-7	TRBD2	many	TGTGCCAGCTCCCCACGGGAGGCCTACGAGCAGTACTTC	CASSPREAYEQYF
TRBV25-1	TRBJ1-1	.	.	TGTGCCAACATGGTGAACACTGAAGCTTTCTTT	CANMVNTEAFF
TRBV5-1	TRBJ1-1	.	.	TGCGCCAGCAGCCGTTCAGGGGAGAACACTGAAGCTTTCTTT	CASSRSGENTEAFF
TRBV11-1	TRBJ2-7	.	few	TGTGCCAGCAGCTTAGAGATCGGGAGCGGGTCCTACGAGCAGTACTTC	CASSLEIGSGSYEQYF
TRBV11-2	TRBJ2-1	.	many	TGTGCCAGCAGCTTAGGGACGGCACACCAGGGCAATGAGCAGTTCTTC	CASSLGTAHQGNEQFF
TRBV27	TRBJ2-7	.	many	TGTGCCAGCAGTTTTCATGCGAAGCAGTACTTC	CASSFHAKQYF
TRBV16	TRBJ1-4	TRBD1	few	TGTGCCAGCAGCCAAACAGGGGTTGTCCATGAAAAACTGTTTTTT	CASSQTGVVHEKLFF
TRBV5-4	TRBJ1-1	.	once	TGTGCCAGCAGCGATGGGAGACAGACATTGAACACTGAAGCTTTCTTT	CASSDGRQTLNTEAFF
TRBV4-1	TRBJ1-1	.	many	TGCGCCAGCAGCCAAGATGACACTGAAGCTTTCTTT	CASSQDDTEAFF
TRBV5-1	TRBJ1-1	TRBD1	many	TGCGCCAGCAGCTCAAACTCCAGGGGGCGAACTGAAGCTTTCTTT	CASSSNSRGRTEAFF
TRBV6-2/TRBV6-3	TRBJ2-5	TRBD2	.	TGTGCCAGCAGCCCGGGACTAGCGGACCAAGAGACCCAGTACTTC	CASSPGLADQETQYF
TRBV6-4	TRBJ1-5	.	.	TGTGCCAGCAGTGACTCGATGGGTCAGCCCCAGCATTTT	CASSDSMGQPQHF
TRBV4-1	TRBJ1-4	.	many	TGCGCCAGCAGCCCCCCGTCCAGGGGTAATGAAAAACTGTTTTTT	CASSPPSRGNEKLFF
TRBV3-1	TRBJ2-7	.	many	TGTGCCAGCAGCCAAGTCCCCTACGAGCAGTACTTC	CASSQVPYEQYF
TRBV12-3/TRBV12-4	TRBJ1-1	.	.	TGTGCCAGCAGTGACAGCATGAACACTGAAGCTTTCTTT	CASSDSMNTEAFF
TRBV10-2	TRBJ1-3	.	.	TGCGCCAGCAGTGAGAGGGCCTCAGGGCCTGGAAACACCATATATTTT	CASSERASGPGNTIYF
TRBV19	TRBJ2-2	.	many	TGTGCCAGTAGTATAGTCGGGCAGGACTACACCGGGGAGCTGTTTTTT	CASSIVGQDYTGELFF
TRBV27	TRBJ1-1	.	.	TGTGCCAGCAGGGACATTTCGAACACTGAAGCTTTCTTT	CASRDISNTEAFF
TRBV6-5	TRBJ2-7	.	few	TGTGCCAGCAGTTACGCCGATAGGGTATCCGAGCAGTACTTC	CASSYADRVSEQYF
TRBV5-4	TRBJ1-2	TRBD1	many	TGTGCCAGCCTAACAGGGGGAACCTATGGCTACACCTTC	CASLTGGTYGYTF
TRBV7-6	TRBJ2-5	.	many	TGTGCCAGCGCCGAAGAAGTGAACGTACAAGAGACCCAGTACTTC	CASAEEVNVQETQYF
TRBV24-1	TRBJ2-3	TRBD2	few	TGTGCCACCAGTGAAAGAACTAGCGGGAGAAGCACAGATACGCAGTATTTT	CATSERTSGRSTDTQYF
TRBV28	TRBJ2-1	TRBD2	many	TGTGCCAGCAGTTTAATTCTGGTCTCTAGCGGGTACAATGAGCAGTTCTTC	CASSLILVSSGYNEQFF
TRBV20-1	TRBJ2-4	.	.	TGCAGTGCTTCGATGGACCGTCTAGCCAAAAACATTCAGTACTTC	CSASMDRLAKNIQYF
TRBV12-3/TRBV12-4	TRBJ2-5	.	.	TGTGCCAGCAGCCCTTTTGGGGGCGAAGAGACCCAGTACTTC	CASSPFGGEETQYF
TRBV28	TRBJ1-6	.	many	TGTGCCAGCAGCCGGGGGGCGGGTGGAAATAATTCACCCCTCCACTTT	CASSRGAGGNNSPLHF
TRBV29-1	TRBJ2-5	.	few	TGCAGCGTTGTGACAGGAGGCCAAGAGACCCAGTACTTC	CSVVTGGQETQYF
TRBV18	TRBJ2-7	.	many	TGTGCCAGCTCACCGAGTGACAGGTACGAGCAGTACTTC	CASSPSDRYEQYF
TRBV4-1	TRBJ2-5	TRBD1	many	TGCGCCAGCAGCCAAGGAGGGCAGGGGGTCGAGACCCAGTACTTC	CASSQGGQGVETQYF
TRBV29-1	TRBJ2-1	TRBD2	many	TGCAGCCTAACCCGCGCTAGCGGGAAAGACAATGAGCAGTTCTTC	CSLTRASGKDNEQFF
TRBV5-1	TRBJ1-1	.	many	TGCGCCAGCAGCGTCACTGGGACGGCTACTAACACTGAAGCTTTCTTT	CASSVTGTATNTEAFF
TRBV24-1	TRBJ1-1	.	.	TGTGCCACCAGTGATTTTGGTGAGAACACTGAAGCTTTCTTT	CATSDFGENTEAFF
TRBV5-6	TRBJ2-4	.	many	TGTGCCAGGGGCGGTGAGGGCAAAAACATTCAGTACTTC	CARGGEGKNIQYF
TRBV6-2/TRBV6-3	TRBJ1-5	.	few	TGTGCCAGCAGTGAATACACGGGGTCCAGCAATCAGCCCCAGCATTTT	CASSEYTGSSNQPQHF
TRBV3-1	TRBJ2-3	.	many	TGTGCCAGCAGCCAAGCTTCATGGCTTACGCAGTATTTT	CASSQASWLTQYF
TRBV2	TRBJ1-2	.	.	TGTGCCAGCAGTGCTGATTCGGGGATTGCAGGTGGCTACACCTTC	CASSADSGIAGGYTF
TRBV28	TRBJ2-7	TRBD2	.	TGTGCCAGCGGTATAGCGGGAATAACCTACGAGCAGTACTTC	CASGIAGITYEQYF
TRBV29-1	TRBJ2-2	.	few	TGCAGCGCAGAGTTAAGGGCCGGGGAGCTGTTTTTT	CSAELRAGELFF
TRBV6-5	TRBJ1-1	.	many	TGTGCCAGCAGTTACGGGGGAAACACTGAAGCTTTCTTT	CASSYGGNTEAFF
TRBV11-2	TRBJ1-4	TRBD1	many	TGTGCCAGCAGCTTAGTAGCCGGGACAGGAAATGAAAAACTGTTTTTT	CASSLVAGTGNEKLFF
TRBV5-6	TRBJ1-1	.	.	TGTGCCAGCAGCTTGGGAACCGGTGGAGGAGCTTTCTTT	CASSLGTGGGAFF
TRBV20-1	TRBJ2-1	.	many	TGCAGTGCTAGTAAGAACTACAATGAGCAGTTCTTC	CSASKNYNEQFF
TRBV19	TRBJ2-4	TRBD1	many	TGTGCCAGTAGTAAGGGACAGAGGGACATTCAGTACTTC	CASSKGQRDIQYF
TRBV3-1	TRBJ2-1	TRBD2	few	TGTGCCAGCAGCCAGGGGACTAGCGGATCCTACAATGAGCAGTTCTTC	CASSQGTSGSYNEQFF
TRBV2	TRBJ2-1	.	many	TGTGCCAGCAGTGTGGAGGAGGGACGACAGGAGTTCTTC	CASSVEEGRQEFF
TRBV20-1	TRBJ2-7	TRBD2	many	TGCAGTGCTGCCGAGTTTAGCGGGAGTACTCTTTACGAGCAGTACTTC	CSAAEFSGSTLYEQYF
TRBV2	TRBJ2-3	TRBD2	many	TGTGCCAGCAGTACGACTAGCGGGGAGGAAGATACGCAGTATTTT	CASSTTSGEEDTQYF
TRBV11-3	TRBJ2-1	TRBD2	many	TGTGCCAGCAGCTTTGGCGCTAGCGGCTACAATGAGCAGTTCTTC	CASSFGASGYNEQFF
TRBV7-9	TRBJ2-5	TRBD2	many	TGTGCCAGCAGCTTAGGCCTAGCGGGGGGCCGGATCCAAGAGACCCAGTACTTC	CASSLGLAGGRIQETQYF
TRBV6-2/TRBV6-3	TRBJ2-7	TRBD2	.	TGTGCCAGCAGTTCCGGGACTAGCGGGACCTACGAGCAGTACTTC	CASSSGTSGTYEQYF
TRBV7-9	TRBJ2-3	TRBD2	.	TGTGCCAGCAGGCCGCCGGGACTAGCGGACACAGATACGCAGTATTTT	CASRPPGLADTDTQYF
TRBV29-1	TRBJ2-1	TRBD2	many	TGCAGCGTTGCACTAGCGGGGGCCAACAATGAGCAGTTCTTC	CSVALAGANNEQFF